One TCR beta chain is described in this entry. It lacks a known antigen. No much larger clonotype is one base removed from it; base qualities were not supplied. The data derive from a study of T cells in Graves' hyperthyroidism and ophthalmopathy (dated by TCRdb to about 2019). About the investigation overall: TCR V-J signatures able to tell the groups apart were searched for in a discovery cohort of 100 or so patients, of whom over 40 had Graves' ophthalmopathy and about 60 had stable Graves' hyperthyroidism. Whether ophthalmopathy could be predicted prospectively was tested in an independent validation cohort made up of about 20 hyperthyroidism patients plus 17 patients who later progressed to ophthalmopathy. After sampling, hyperthyroidism patients received methimazole starting at 30 mg daily, and ophthalmopathy patients received high-dose intravenous methylprednisolone. In more than 5 Graves' hyperthyroidism patients, the study also compared T-cell repertoires from thyroid tissue with T-cell repertoires from blood. The 100 discovery patients were randomly split 7:3 into training and test sets. The paper reports TCR Vbeta CDR3 sequencing of roughly 140 peripheral blood samples: some 41 ophthalmopathy, about 75 hyperthyroidism and approximately 17 progressor patients.

The germline V gene yields MNHNS for CDR1 and SASEGT for CDR2. V is trimmed back by 7 bases and J by 8 bases, and the junction contains 6 bases that no gene match accounts for. The CDR3 sequence holds 12 residues, the cysteine and phenylalanine included. Only the CDR3 DNA is retained, 36 bases long and in frame from the first base. TCR beta CDR3 regions were amplified from RNA transcripts. The first round of RT-PCR for the TCR CDR3 was performed with the HTBI primer set and the Qiagen OneStep RT-PCR kit. Libraries were constructed in a second round of multiplex PCR, after which size selection and purification were carried out. Libraries were sequenced paired-end with 100 bp reads on an Illumina HiSeq2000. Processing in the source paper ran as follows. Raw data were processed with SOAPnuke, discarding reads with adapters, uncalled bases, mean Phred below 15, or no exact constant-primer or identifier match. High-quality paired reads were merged using COPE v1.2.5, and each unique nucleotide sequence was defined as a clonotype. Clonotypes were aligned to IMGT TRBV, TRBD and TRBJ reference segments using MiTCR v1.1. The analysis was restricted to V-J combinations with a frequency above 0.0001, which together covered approximately 99% of the repertoires. The TCS score was defined as the ratio of F50 (clonal expansion) to E x V (chaos), calculated using BLOSUM62-based TCRdist between CDR3 peptides within each V-J. Welch's t-statistics and random forest reduced fewer than 550 V-J features to roughly 13, which were used in a naive Bayes classifier (R e1071). Thyroid-blood repertoire similarity was quantified with the Morisita-Horn index. In TCRdb, the public reads were trimmed at Q25 with fastp and aligned with MiXCR, with productive beta chains retained. Each CDR3 protein appears once, grouped with its most common genes and DNA. The V and J calls and clone size are TCRdb's, not the authors'. The sample data list hundreds of thousands of distinct CDR3 sequences, and 45% of these were observed just once. The ten largest clonotypes hold roughly 6.5% of the sample.

The study excluded patients with uncontrolled infections, other autoimmune diseases, pregnancy or lactation. Clinical symptoms, serum thyroxine and TRAb, thyroid ultrasound, and orbital computed tomography formed the basis for the diagnoses. Total RNA was extracted with Trizol reagent, and quality was checked on an Agilent 2100 Bioanalyzer. What the work shows at the level of the full study, not this receptor alone: A 13 V-J signature model separated ophthalmopathy from stable hyperthyroidism, with approximately 86% sensitivity and 81.08% specificity in cross-validation and 80%/75% in testing. In validation, progression to ophthalmopathy was predicted by the model with roughly 71% sensitivity and 72.22% specificity, a median of approximately 6.5 months before onset. Most expanded thyroid clonotypes (frequency above 0.001) were also detected in blood, a finding suggesting that blood repertoires may reflect thyroid immune responses. Sample size was not statistically predetermined, and blinding of investigators to group allocation was not performed.

The origin of this receptor is an adult man with Graves' disease, either hyperthyroidism or ophthalmopathy (not recorded which). Sequenced: peripheral blood or thyroid tissue (not recorded which). The receptor chain draws on TRBV6-1 and TRBJ1-2, with 8 middle bases fitting TRBD1. Here is the DNA: TGTGCCAGCAAGCGGACAGGGTACGGCTACACCTTC. It translates as CASKRTGYGYTF.